This T cell receptor (beta chain) was recorded in a study of T-cell reconstitution after alpha-beta-depleted transplantation in children. Study-level results: Alpha-beta T cells about two months after transplant reportedly derived from several hundred expanded graft clones. Some patients owed their high day-60 TCRbeta diversity to surviving recipient T cells and thymic progenitors.

This sample's TCRbeta library carried unique molecular identifier barcodes. TCRdb re-analysed the PCR reads in MiXCR, keeping a single row per CDR3 protein. The data hold some 87,000 distinct CDR3 sequences, with around 15% observed a single time. The table lists this clonotype with a few counts. What it binds is unknown. This TCR was sampled from a male patient between 2 and 15 years old who had a stem cell transplant for acute lymphoblastic leukemia, so the T cells may come from the graft donor. This specimen was PBMCs, mostly from graft donor cells, taken 180 days after TCRalphabeta/CD19-depleted stem cell transplant.

CDR3 sequence reads: CASTRKPDSPLHF. The CDR3 bases are TGTGCCAGCACTCGAAAACCGGATTCACCCCTCCACTTT. The chain uses TRBV6-1 and TRBJ1-6, with unresolved D. The V end lost 7 bases, the J end lost 8 bases, and 12 bases lay between the germline ends. The CDR3 length is 13 residues. CDR1 is MNHNS, CDR2 SASEGT, per germline.